This TCR beta chain was sequenced during a study of Graves' ophthalmopathy and Graves' hyperthyroidism. None of the included patients had other autoimmune diseases, uncontrolled infections, pregnancy or lactation, as these led to exclusion. Out of around 10 ml of fresh peripheral blood, PBMCs were obtained. RNA transcripts served as template for amplifying TCR beta CDR3 sequences. The first round was an RT-PCR with HTBI primers, and the second round was a multiplex PCR. TCRdb used MiXCR to reprocess the multiplex PCR reads, holding one entry per CDR3 protein. The sample shows 740,000 or so distinct CDR3 sequences, roughly 40% of them seen only once. As for this clonotype: Its specificity is unknown. It may be a read error: a sequence one base away is much more abundant.

The CDR3 loop spans 11 amino acids. Germline V gene lookup returns CDR1 SGHTA and CDR2 FQGNSA. Whole-study results and caveats: In blood, most expanded thyroid clonotypes above 0.001 frequency were also detected.

The sequence came from an adult man with Graves' ophthalmopathy. The chain links TRBV7-2 to TRBJ2-7; D remains unclear. The sequenced sample was peripheral blood. CDR3 in DNA: TGTGCCAGCTGCTTACACAACGAGCAGTACTTC. It yields the protein CASCLHNEQYF.